Detailed here is one T cell receptor beta chain. Its binding antigen is unknown. No qualities accompany the bases; no much larger clone lies one base away. The CDR3 spans 12 residues, from the cysteine through the phenylalanine. The retained sequence is limited to the CDR3, 36 bases, with the frame set at the first base. Cut back by 7 bases and 4 bases, the V and J ends lie 8 bases apart. The immunoSEQ Assay, a bias-controlled multiplex PCR, was used to amplify TCRbeta CDR3 regions from genomic DNA. In the original analysis: Nucleated cell counts per sample were estimated from amplification of reference gene primers within the assay. To quantify the absolute abundance of each unique TCRbeta CDR3 rearrangement, sequence reads were collapsed and filtered. Productive Simpson clonality was computed per sample as the square root of Simpson's diversity index over productive rearrangements. TCRdb carries this immuneACCESS record with in-frame sequences only. Its versions omit some clonotypes, under half of them owing to an unresolved V gene in the studies checked, with the rest unexplained. Clone size and V and J calls were adopted from that table, with D and trimming inferred from the DNA. A total of 170,000 or so clones appear in this sample, about three quarters of them only once. The top ten hold around 24% of the sample.

This specimen belongs to a study of blood T cell repertoires in COVID-19 (dated by TCRdb to 2018 to 2021). A note on the overall study: Collaborator samples came from the United States, Italy and Spain and covered acute and convalescent phases of COVID-19. The prospective study material was composed of cDNA or gDNA derived from T cells, B-cell-depleted T cells, or PBMCs. Samples were obtained from the ongoing ImmuneRACE study (first 160 participants) and from over a thousand subjects provided by 6 global collaborators. The repertoires were made available in a free public database intended to serve as a resource for research on the immune response to SARS-CoV-2. Sample metadata almost always included a de-identified subject ID, COVID-19 status, age in years and sex. The dataset comprised deeply sampled blood TCRbeta repertoires from subjects exposed to, actively infected with, or recovered from COVID-19. HLA class I and class II types, where available, came from metadata supplied by the sample provider rather than from assay-based typing. Findings and caveats that apply to the study as a whole: How much clinical and demographic metadata was included differed by source and by participant, and the metadata was provided uncurated.

Collaborating institutions collected whole blood in K2EDTA tubes following their own protocols. For TCRbeta analysis, collaborators shipped samples as frozen whole blood, isolated PBMCs, or DNA extracted from either of those sample types. The sequence was collected from a woman aged 70 to 79 with acute or convalescent COVID-19. Sequenced input: peripheral blood. The chain is encoded by TRBV12-3 or TRBV12-4 joined to TRBJ1-3, with no reliable assignment of the D segment. DNA sequence: TGTGCCAGCAAAATGAGGGGAAACACCATATATTTT. Translation gives CASKMRGNTIYF.